The T cell receptor (beta chain) described here comes from a study of blood T cell repertoires in COVID-19. Overall study: Samples representing acute and convalescent COVID-19 were sourced from the United States, Italy and Spain. Nucleic acid was either cDNA or gDNA, and it came from T cells, B-cell-depleted T cells, or PBMCs.

This clone was detected only a few times. In germline, CDR1 is SGDLS, CDR2 YYNGEE. The CDR3 runs to 14 residues. V was pared by 3 bases and J by 4 bases, with 7 bases of the junction left unmatched. Authors' analysis steps: Reference gene primer amplification yielded estimated nucleated cell counts. Produced via immunoSEQ multiplex PCR; TCRdb's table is partial and in-frame only. The V and J calls and clone size are taken from that table; D and trimming were inferred from the DNA. The profile shows 70,000 to 95,000 clones, around four fifths of them singletons. This rearrangement joins TRBV9 to TRBJ2-7; 7 bases agree with TRBD2. Sequencing input: peripheral blood. This receptor was identified in a human donor in a cohort sampled during active COVID-19. The CDR3 loop reads CASSGGGRSYEQYF. CDR3 nucleotide sequence: TGTGCCAGCAGCGGGGGGGGGAGGTCGTACGAGCAGTACTTC.